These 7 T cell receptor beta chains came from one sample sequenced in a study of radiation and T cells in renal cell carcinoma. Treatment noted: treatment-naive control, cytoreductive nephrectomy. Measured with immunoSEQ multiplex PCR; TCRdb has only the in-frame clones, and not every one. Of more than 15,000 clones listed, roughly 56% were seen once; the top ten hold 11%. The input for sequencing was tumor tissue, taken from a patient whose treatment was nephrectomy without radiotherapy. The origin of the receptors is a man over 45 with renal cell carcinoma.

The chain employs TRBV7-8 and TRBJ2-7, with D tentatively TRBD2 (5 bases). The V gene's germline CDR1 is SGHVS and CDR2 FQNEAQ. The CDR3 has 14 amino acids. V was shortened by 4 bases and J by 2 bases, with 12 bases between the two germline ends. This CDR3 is CASSSTLVTYEQYF. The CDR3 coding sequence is TGTGCCAGCAGCTCCACACTAGTTACCTACGAGCAGTACTTC.

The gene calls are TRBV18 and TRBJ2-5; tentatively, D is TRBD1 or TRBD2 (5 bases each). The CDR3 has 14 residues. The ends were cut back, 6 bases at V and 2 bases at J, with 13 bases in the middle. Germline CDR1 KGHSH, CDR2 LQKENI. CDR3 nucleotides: TGTGCCAGCTCCCTAAGGGGAGCACAAGAGACCCAGTACTTC. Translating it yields CASSLRGAQETQYF.

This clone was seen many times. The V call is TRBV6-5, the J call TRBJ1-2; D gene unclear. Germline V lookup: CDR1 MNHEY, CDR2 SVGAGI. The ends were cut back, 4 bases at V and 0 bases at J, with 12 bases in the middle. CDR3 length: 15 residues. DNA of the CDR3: TGTGCCAGCAGTTCTAGGACGGTAGCTAACTATGGCTACACCTTC. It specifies CASSSRTVANYGYTF.

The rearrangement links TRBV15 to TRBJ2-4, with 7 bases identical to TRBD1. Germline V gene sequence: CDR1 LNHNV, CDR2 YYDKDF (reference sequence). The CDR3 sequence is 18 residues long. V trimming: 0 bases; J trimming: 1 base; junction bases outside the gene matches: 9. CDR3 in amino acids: CATSRDRGRGTAKNIQYF. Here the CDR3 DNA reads TGTGCCACCAGCAGAGATAGGGGCAGGGGGACGGCCAAAAACATTCAGTACTTC. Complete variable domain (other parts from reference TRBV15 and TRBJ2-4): DAMVIQNPRYQVTQFGKPVTLSCSQTLNHNVMYWYQQKSSQAPKLLFHYYDKDFNNEADTPDNFQSRRPNTSFCFLDIRSPGLGDTAMYLCATSRDRGRGTAKNIQYFGAGTRLSVL.

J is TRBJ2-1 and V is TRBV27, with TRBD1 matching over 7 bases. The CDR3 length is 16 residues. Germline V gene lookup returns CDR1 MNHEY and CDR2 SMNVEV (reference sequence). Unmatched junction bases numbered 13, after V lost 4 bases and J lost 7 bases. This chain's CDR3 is CASSSPWTRQGNEQFF. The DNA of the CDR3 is TGTGCCAGCAGTTCACCCTGGACGAGACAGGGTAATGAGCAGTTCTTC.

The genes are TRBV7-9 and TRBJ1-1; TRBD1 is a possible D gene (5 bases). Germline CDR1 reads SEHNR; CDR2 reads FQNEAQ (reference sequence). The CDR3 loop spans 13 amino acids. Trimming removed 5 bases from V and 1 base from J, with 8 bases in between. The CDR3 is CASSGTANTEAFF. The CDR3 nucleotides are TGTGCCAGCAGCGGGACGGCGAACACTGAAGCTTTCTTT. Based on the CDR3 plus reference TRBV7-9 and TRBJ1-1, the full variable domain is DTGVSQNPRHKITKRGQNVTFRCDPISEHNRLYWYRQTLGQGPEFLTYFQNEAQLEKSRLLSDRFSAERPKGSFSTLEIQRTEQGDSAMYLCASSGTANTEAFFGQGTRLTVV.

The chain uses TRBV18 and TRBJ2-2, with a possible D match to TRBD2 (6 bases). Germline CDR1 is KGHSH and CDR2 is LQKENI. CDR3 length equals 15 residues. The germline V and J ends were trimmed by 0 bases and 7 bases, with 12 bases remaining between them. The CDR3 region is CASSPPGGSNGELFF. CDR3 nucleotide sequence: TGTGCCAGCTCACCACCGGGAGGTAGTAACGGGGAGCTGTTTTTT.